One T cell receptor (beta chain) is described in this entry. As yet, its antigen is unknown. The CDR3 length is 15 residues. Germline V CDR1 and CDR2: LNHDA, SQIVND (reference sequence). Trimming stripped 1 base from V and 0 bases from J, with 10 bases between. Via MiXCR, TCRdb re-called the reads, giving one row per CDR3 protein. The repertoire has about 890,000 distinct CDR3 sequences, 25% to 40% of them found once; the top ten carry roughly 13%. This entry is derived from a study of T cell repertoires in cytomegalovirus infection. Overall study context: As its CMV epitopes, the study selected recently identified HLA-C-restricted and well-studied HLA-B-restricted targets. Indications came from public TCR beta signatures; they pointed to CMV infection and to a matching HLA type.

General study points: HLA-C-restricted CMV clonotypes gave the most frequent clonotype in two of eight donors. Identification of carriers of CMV plus the relevant HLA was performed using cumulative public TCR beta family frequency.

Sequences were derived from cultured CD8+ T cells from PBMCs, sampled from culture after CMV antigen stimulation. This TCR was recovered from a human donor in good health (CMV status not recorded). Some clones in this sample may be carry-over from other donors' samples. The chain has TRBV19 and TRBJ2-7, with D unresolved. CDR3: CASSIAEGGSYEQYF. The CDR3, as DNA: TGTGCCAGTAGTATAGCTGAAGGCGGCTCCTACGAGCAGTACTTC. The complete variable domain, with remaining parts taken from reference TRBV19 and TRBJ2-7, reads DGGITQSPKYLFRKEGQNVTLSCEQNLNHDAMYWYRQDPGQGLRLIYYSQIVNDFQKGDIAEGYSVSREKKESFPLTVTSAQKNPTAFYLCASSIAEGGSYEQYFGPGTRLTVT.